The rows below give T cell receptor beta chains drawn from one sample of a study of the immune and genomic landscape of osteosarcoma. Some clones are missing from TCRdb's copy, which holds only in-frame ones; the method was immunoSEQ multiplex PCR. The sample has some 4,600 clones; 71% are singletons. The sequenced material came from osteosarcoma tumor tissue from the femur. The source is a human donor with osteosarcoma. The CDR3 runs from the conserved cysteine through the conserved F or W. Fields, in order: J gene, V gene, CDR3 protein.

J gene: TRBJ2-1
V gene: TRBV6-1
CDR3 protein: CASSELWGLAGEQFF

J gene: TRBJ2-1
V gene: TRBV14
CDR3 protein: CASSQVLWNEQFF

J gene: TRBJ1-2
V gene: TRBV6-5
CDR3 protein: CASSYGGGGYYGYTF

J gene: TRBJ2-1
V gene: TRBV5-6
CDR3 protein: CASSHDRGRMNEQFF

J gene: TRBJ1-1
V gene: TRBV19
CDR3 protein: CASERQGLDTEAFF

J gene: TRBJ1-1
V gene: TRBV5-1
CDR3 protein: CASSLAAGITEAFF

J gene: TRBJ2-7
V gene: TRBV29-1
CDR3 protein: CSVAGNSYEQYF

J gene: TRBJ1-5
V gene: TRBV19
CDR3 protein: CASSIRGMEQPQHF

J gene: TRBJ2-1
V gene: TRBV14
CDR3 protein: CASSPRTGSSYNEQFF

J gene: TRBJ2-7
V gene: TRBV7-9
CDR3 protein: CASSPGSGRTPYEQYF

J gene: TRBJ2-7
V gene: TRBV5-4
CDR3 protein: CASSWGTESHEQYF

J gene: TRBJ1-1
V gene: TRBV10-1
CDR3 protein: CASSDPWDREAFF

J gene: TRBJ2-1
V gene: TRBV4-2
CDR3 protein: CASSQNNEQFF

J gene: TRBJ1-1
V gene: TRBV10-3
CDR3 protein: CAIRGVTGPMNTEAFF

J gene: TRBJ2-2
V gene: TRBV5-4
CDR3 protein: CASSQDKNTGELFF

J gene: TRBJ1-2
V gene: TRBV6-4
CDR3 protein: CASSDGGGPDGYTF

J gene: TRBJ2-3
V gene: TRBV30
CDR3 protein: CAWIRGSRDTQYF

J gene: TRBJ1-5
V gene: TRBV20-1
CDR3 protein: CSARQTGPQHF

J gene: TRBJ2-7
V gene: TRBV15
CDR3 protein: CATSRPGWDRGDEQYF

J gene: TRBJ2-1
V gene: TRBV6-5
CDR3 protein: CASSSWTGGSYEQFF

J gene: TRBJ2-1
V gene: TRBV4-3
CDR3 protein: CASSQDMGASSYNEQFF

J gene: TRBJ1-5
V gene: TRBV15
CDR3 protein: CATSRPGQGYQPQHF

J gene: TRBJ2-3
V gene: TRBV5-1
CDR3 protein: CASSPDDRRTDTQYF

J gene: TRBJ2-5
V gene: TRBV7-8
CDR3 protein: CASSILAGVSETQYF

J gene: TRBJ2-7
V gene: TRBV7-7
CDR3 protein: CASSSRTGRDYEQYF

J gene: TRBJ2-2
V gene: TRBV7-3
CDR3 protein: CASSLFPGQNTGELFF

J gene: TRBJ2-7
V gene: TRBV11-1
CDR3 protein: CASSSGLQYEQYF

J gene: TRBJ2-7
V gene: TRBV7-6
CDR3 protein: CASSLAGTSGSTYEQYF

J gene: TRBJ1-3
V gene: TRBV15
CDR3 protein: CATSRTGVSGNTIYF

J gene: TRBJ2-1
V gene: TRBV19
CDR3 protein: CASSVAASGRNWEYNEQFF

J gene: TRBJ2-1
V gene: TRBV5-6
CDR3 protein: CASSLIRDGYNEQFF

J gene: TRBJ2-5
V gene: TRBV4-1
CDR3 protein: CASSQAPDRAETQYF

J gene: TRBJ2-5
V gene: TRBV11-1
CDR3 protein: CASSLSKETQYF

J gene: TRBJ2-7
V gene: TRBV11-2
CDR3 protein: CASSPGAYEQYF

J gene: TRBJ2-7
V gene: TRBV30
CDR3 protein: CAWRGTSGVSYEQYF

J gene: TRBJ1-4
V gene: TRBV7-2
CDR3 protein: CASSLSYRANEKLFF

J gene: TRBJ2-3
V gene: TRBV2
CDR3 protein: CASSEGTGLTDTQYF

J gene: TRBJ2-7
V gene: TRBV5-1
CDR3 protein: CASSVGGYSDYEQYF

J gene: TRBJ2-1
V gene: TRBV7-9
CDR3 protein: CASSLWRTEYNEQFF

J gene: TRBJ1-2
V gene: TRBV28
CDR3 protein: CASSFQGSSRGYTF

J gene: TRBJ2-1
V gene: TRBV11-2
CDR3 protein: CASSLDRGGDEQFF

J gene: TRBJ2-4
V gene: TRBV28
CDR3 protein: CASSFRGTGALAKNIQYF

J gene: TRBJ2-7
V gene: TRBV20-1
CDR3 protein: CSARDGIAEYF

J gene: TRBJ2-3
V gene: TRBV9
CDR3 protein: CASSVLAITDTQYF

J gene: TRBJ2-1
V gene: TRBV18
CDR3 protein: CASSPPGGRQYNEQFF

J gene: TRBJ1-1
V gene: TRBV12-5
CDR3 protein: CASGKDRVSNTEAFF

J gene: TRBJ2-7
V gene: TRBV4-2
CDR3 protein: CASSQEGGQLSYEQYF

J gene: TRBJ2-7
V gene: TRBV6-1
CDR3 protein: CASKGEGLYEQYF

J gene: TRBJ1-2
V gene: TRBV2
CDR3 protein: CASSSNGYTF

J gene: TRBJ1-1
V gene: TRBV27
CDR3 protein: CASSIRTGVNTEAFF

J gene: TRBJ2-1
V gene: TRBV6-1
CDR3 protein: CASCPSFPHEQFF

J gene: TRBJ2-7
V gene: TRBV10-2
CDR3 protein: CASWDRANEQYF

J gene: TRBJ2-1
V gene: TRBV7-9
CDR3 protein: CASSLSLAATVWENEQFF

J gene: -
V gene: TRBV10-2
CDR3 protein: CASSPGLGTLETQYF